This T cell receptor beta chain was retrieved from a study of T-cell memory formation after mild COVID-19. Study conclusions and caveats: Mainly CM and EM harbored the contracting CD4+ clones; mainly EMRA harbored the CD8+ ones. Researchers found some responding clones in pre-infection memory, a sign that cross-reactive memory joined. Researchers could not confirm that second-wave clones peaking on day 37 targeted SARS-CoV-2.

This clonotype was seen a handful of times. What it binds is unknown. TCRdb re-called the 5' RACE reads through MiXCR, storing one row per CDR3 protein. The sample includes 140,000 to 150,000 distinct CDR3 sequences, about 6% of them seen just once. The CDR3 is made up of 16 amino acids. Germline V gene sequence: CDR1 SGHAT, CDR2 FQNNGV. V was shortened by 1 base and J by 7 bases, with 17 bases between the two germline ends. The sequenced sample consisted of PBMCs or a T cell subset sorted from them (not recorded which). This TCR was sampled from an adult woman who had mild COVID-19 (a few samples of this study predate the infection). Cell type and time point are not known. The genes are TRBV11-2 and TRBJ1-5; D perhaps matches TRBD1 (6 bases). CDR3: CASSLGGGGAGQPQHF. Here the CDR3 DNA reads TGTGCCAGCAGCTTAGGGGGTGGGGGCGCGGGCCAGCCCCAGCATTTT.